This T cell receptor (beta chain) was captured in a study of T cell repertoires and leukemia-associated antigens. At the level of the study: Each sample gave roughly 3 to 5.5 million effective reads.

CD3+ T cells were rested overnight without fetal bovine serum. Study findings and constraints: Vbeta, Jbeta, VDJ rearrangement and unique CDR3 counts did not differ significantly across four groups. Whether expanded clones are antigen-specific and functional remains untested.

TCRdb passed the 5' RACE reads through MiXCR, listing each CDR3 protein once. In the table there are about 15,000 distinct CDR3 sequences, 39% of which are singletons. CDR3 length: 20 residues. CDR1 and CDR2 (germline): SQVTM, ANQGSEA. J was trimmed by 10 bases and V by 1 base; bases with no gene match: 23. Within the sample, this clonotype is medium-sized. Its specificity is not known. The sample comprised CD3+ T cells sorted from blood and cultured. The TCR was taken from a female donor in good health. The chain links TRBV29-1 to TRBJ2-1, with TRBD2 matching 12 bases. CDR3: CSVEGRQGALRLAGEREQFF. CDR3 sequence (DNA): TGCAGCGTTGAAGGAAGGCAGGGGGCCCTACGACTAGCGGGAGAACGGGAGCAGTTCTTC.